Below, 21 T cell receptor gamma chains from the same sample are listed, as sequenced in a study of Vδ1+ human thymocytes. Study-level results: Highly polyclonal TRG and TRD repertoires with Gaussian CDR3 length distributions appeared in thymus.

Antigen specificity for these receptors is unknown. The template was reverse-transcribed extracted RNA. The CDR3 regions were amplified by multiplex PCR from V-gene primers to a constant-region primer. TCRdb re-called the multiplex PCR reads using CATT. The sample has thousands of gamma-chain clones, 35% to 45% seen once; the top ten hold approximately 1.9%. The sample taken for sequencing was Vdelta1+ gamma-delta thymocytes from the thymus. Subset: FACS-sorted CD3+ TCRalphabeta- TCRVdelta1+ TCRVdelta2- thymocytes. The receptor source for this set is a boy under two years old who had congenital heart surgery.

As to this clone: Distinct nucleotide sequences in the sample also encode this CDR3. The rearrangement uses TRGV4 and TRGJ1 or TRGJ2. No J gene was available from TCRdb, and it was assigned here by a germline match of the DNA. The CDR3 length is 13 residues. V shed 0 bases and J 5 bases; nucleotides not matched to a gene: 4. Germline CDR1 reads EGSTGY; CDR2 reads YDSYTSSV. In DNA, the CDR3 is TGTGCCACCTGGGATGGGCCAAATTATAAGAAACTCTTT. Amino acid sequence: CATWDGPNYKKLF.

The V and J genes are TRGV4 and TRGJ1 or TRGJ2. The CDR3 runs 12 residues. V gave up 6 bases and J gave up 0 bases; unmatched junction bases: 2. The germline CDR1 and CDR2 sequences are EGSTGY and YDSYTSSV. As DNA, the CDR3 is TGTGCCACCTGGCGGAATTATTATAAGAAACTCTTT. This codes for CATWRNYYKKLF.

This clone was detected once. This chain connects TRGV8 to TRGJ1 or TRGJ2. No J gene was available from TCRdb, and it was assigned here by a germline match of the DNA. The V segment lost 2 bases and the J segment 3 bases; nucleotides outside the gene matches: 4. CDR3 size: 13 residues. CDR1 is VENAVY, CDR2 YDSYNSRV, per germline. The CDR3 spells CATWDNPYYKKLF. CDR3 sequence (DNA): TGTGCCACCTGGGATAACCCTTATTATAAGAAACTCTTT.

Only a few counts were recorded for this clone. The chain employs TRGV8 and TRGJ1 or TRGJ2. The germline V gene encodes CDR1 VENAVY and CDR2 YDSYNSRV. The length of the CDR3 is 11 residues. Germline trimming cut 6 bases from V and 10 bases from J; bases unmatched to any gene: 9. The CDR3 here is CATWNLGKKLF. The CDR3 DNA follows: TGTGCCACCTGGAATCTTGGGAAGAAACTCTTT.

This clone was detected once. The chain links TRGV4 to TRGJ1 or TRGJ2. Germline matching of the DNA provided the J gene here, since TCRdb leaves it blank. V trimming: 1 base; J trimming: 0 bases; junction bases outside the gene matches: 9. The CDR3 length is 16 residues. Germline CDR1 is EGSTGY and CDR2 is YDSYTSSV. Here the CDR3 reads CATWDGEGSNYYKKLF. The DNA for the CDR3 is TGTGCCACCTGGGATGGCGAGGGCTCGAATTATTATAAGAAACTCTTT.

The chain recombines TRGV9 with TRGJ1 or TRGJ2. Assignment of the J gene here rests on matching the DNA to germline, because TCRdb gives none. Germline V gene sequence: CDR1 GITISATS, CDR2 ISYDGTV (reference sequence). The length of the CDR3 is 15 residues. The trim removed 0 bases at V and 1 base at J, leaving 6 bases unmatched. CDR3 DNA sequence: TGTGCCTTGTGGGAGGTGCGCCCTAATTATTATAAGAAACTCTTT. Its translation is CALWEVRPNYYKKLF.

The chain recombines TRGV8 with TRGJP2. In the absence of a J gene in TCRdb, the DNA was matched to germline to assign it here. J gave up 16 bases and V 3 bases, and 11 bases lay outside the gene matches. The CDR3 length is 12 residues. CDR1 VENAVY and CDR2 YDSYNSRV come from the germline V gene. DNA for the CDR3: TGTGCCACCTGGGATGATAGTGGGACCAAGACGTTT. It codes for CATWDDSGTKTF.

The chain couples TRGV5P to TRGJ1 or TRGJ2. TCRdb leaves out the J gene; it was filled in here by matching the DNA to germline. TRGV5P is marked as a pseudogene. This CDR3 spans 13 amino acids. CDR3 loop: CATWGWTYYKKLF. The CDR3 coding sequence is TGTGCCACCTGGGGCTGGACTTATTATAAGAAACTCTTT.

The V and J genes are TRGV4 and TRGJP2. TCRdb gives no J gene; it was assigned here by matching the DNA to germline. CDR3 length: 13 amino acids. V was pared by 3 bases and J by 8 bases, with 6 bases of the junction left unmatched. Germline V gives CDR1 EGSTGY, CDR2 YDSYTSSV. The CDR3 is CATWDRDDWIKTF. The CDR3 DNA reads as TGTGCCACCTGGGATCGCGACGATTGGATCAAGACGTTT.

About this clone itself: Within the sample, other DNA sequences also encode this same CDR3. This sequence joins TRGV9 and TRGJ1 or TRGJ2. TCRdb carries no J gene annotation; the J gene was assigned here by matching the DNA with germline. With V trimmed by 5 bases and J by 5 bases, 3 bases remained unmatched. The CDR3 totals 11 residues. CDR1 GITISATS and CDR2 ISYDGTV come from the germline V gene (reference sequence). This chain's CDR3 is CALWAHYKKLF. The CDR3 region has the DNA TGTGCCTTGTGGGCCCATTATAAGAAACTCTTT.

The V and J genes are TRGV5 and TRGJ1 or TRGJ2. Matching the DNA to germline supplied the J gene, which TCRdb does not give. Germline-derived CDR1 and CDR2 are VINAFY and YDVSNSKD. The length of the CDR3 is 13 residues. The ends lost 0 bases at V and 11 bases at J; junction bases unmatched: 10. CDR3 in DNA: TGTGCCACCTGGGACAGGCCGGGTGGTGAGAAACTCTTT. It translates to CATWDRPGGEKLF.

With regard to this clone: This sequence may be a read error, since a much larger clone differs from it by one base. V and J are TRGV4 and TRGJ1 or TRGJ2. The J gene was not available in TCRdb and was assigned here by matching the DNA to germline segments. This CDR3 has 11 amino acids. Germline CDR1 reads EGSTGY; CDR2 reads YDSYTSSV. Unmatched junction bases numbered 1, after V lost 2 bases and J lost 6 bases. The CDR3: CATWDVYKKLF. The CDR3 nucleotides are TGTGCCACCTGGGATGTTTATAAGAAACTCTTT.

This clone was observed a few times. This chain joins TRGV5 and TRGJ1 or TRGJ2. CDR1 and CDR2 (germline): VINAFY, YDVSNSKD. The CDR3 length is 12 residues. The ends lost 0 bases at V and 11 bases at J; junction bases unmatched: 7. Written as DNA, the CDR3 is TGTGCCACCTGGGACAGGGGGGGTGAGAAACTCTTT. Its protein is CATWDRGGEKLF.

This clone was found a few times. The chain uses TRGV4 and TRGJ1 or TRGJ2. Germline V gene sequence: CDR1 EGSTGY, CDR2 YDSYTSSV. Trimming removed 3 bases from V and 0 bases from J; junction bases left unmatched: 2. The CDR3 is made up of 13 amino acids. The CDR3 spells CATWDLNYYKKLF. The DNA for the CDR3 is TGTGCCACCTGGGATCTGAATTATTATAAGAAACTCTTT.

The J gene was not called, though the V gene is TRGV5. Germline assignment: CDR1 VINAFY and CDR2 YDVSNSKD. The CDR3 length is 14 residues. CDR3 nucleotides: TGTGCCACCTGGGATGGGCCCACGATTTATAAGAAACTATTT. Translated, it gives CATWDGPTIYKKLF.

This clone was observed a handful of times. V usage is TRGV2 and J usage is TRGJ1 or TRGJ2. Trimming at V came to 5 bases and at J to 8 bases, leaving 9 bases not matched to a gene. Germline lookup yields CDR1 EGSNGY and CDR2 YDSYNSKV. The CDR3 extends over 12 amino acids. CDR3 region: CATWVPDNKKLF. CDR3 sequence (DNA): TGTGCCACCTGGGTCCCGGATAATAAGAAACTCTTT.

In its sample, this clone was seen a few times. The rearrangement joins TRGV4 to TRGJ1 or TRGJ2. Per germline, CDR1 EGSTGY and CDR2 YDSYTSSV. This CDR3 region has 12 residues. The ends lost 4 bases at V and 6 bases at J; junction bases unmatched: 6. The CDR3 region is CATWDNVYKKLF. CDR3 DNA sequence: TGTGCCACCTGGGACAACGTTTATAAGAAACTCTTT.

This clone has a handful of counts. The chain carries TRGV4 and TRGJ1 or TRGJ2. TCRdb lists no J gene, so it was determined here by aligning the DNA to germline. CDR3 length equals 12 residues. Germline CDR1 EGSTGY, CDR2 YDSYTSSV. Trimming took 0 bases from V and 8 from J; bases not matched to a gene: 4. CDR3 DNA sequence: TGTGCCACCTGGGATGGGAAGGATAAGAAACTCTTT. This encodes CATWDGKDKKLF.

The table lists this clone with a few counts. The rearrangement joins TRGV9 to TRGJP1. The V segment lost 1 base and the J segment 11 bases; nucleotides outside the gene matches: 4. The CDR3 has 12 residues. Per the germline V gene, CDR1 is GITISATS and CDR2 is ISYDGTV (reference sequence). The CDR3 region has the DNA TGTGCCTTGTGGGAGGTTGGGTGGTTCAAGATATTT. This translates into CALWEVGWFKIF.

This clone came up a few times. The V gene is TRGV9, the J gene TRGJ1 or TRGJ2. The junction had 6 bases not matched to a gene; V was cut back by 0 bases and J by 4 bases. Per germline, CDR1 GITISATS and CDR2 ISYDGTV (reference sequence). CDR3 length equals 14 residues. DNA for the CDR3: TGTGCCTTGTGGGAGGTGCCCGGGTATTATAAGAAACTCTTT. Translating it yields CALWEVPGYYKKLF.

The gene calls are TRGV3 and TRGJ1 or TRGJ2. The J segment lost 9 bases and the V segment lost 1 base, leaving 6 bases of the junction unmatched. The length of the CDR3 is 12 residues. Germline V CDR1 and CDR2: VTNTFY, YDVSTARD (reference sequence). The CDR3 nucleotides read TGTGCCACCTGGGACAGCCGGCCTAAGAAACTCTTT. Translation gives CATWDSRPKKLF.